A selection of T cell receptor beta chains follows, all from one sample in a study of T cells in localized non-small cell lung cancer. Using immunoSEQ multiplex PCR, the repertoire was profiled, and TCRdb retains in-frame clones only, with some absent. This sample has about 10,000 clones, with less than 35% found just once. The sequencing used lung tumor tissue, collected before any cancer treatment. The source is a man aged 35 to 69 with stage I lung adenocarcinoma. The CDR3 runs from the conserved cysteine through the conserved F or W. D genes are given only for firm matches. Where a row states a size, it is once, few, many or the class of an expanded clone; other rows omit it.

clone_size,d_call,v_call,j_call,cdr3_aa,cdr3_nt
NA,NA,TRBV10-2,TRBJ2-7,CASTKGLLGEQYF,TGCGCCAGCACTAAGGGGCTCTTAGGGGAGCAGTACTTC
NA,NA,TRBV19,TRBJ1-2,CASSIRGGYTF,TGTGCCAGTAGTATAAGGGGCGGCTACACCTTC
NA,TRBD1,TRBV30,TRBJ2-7,CAWLTGTLEDEQYF,TGTGCCTGGCTGACAGGGACATTGGAGGACGAGCAGTACTTC
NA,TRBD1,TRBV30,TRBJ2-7,CAWSATGVEQYF,TGTGCCTGGAGCGCCACAGGGGTTGAGCAGTACTTC
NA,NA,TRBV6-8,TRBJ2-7,CATLMGVHGAYEQYF,TGTGCCACCTTAATGGGAGTACACGGGGCCTACGAGCAGTACTTC
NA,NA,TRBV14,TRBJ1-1,CASSQGRVVTEAFF,TGTGCCAGCAGCCAAGGCCGGGTGGTCACTGAAGCTTTCTTT
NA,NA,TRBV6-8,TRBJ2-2,CASSAGYTGELFF,TGTGCCAGCAGTGCAGGTTACACCGGGGAGCTGTTTTTT
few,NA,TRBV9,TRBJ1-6,CASSALDSNSPLHF,TGTGCCAGCAGCGCTCTCGACAGTAATTCACCCCTCCACTTT
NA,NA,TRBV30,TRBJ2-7,CAWSVLKTKGTYEQYF,TGTGCCTGGAGTGTACTAAAGACCAAGGGGACCTACGAGCAGTACTTC
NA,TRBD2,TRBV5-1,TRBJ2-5,CASSFRAGGPIETQYF,TGCGCCAGCAGCTTCAGGGCGGGGGGGCCGATCGAGACCCAGTACTTC
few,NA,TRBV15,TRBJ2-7,CATSRDLYGTSVYEQYF,TGTGCCACCAGCAGAGATCTATACGGGACATCAGTTTACGAGCAGTACTTC
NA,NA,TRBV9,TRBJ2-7,CASSAGGYEQYF,TGTGCCAGCAGCGCCGGTGGTTACGAGCAGTACTTC
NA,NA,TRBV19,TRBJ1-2,CASMFGGGYTF,TGTGCCAGTATGTTCGGCGGAGGCTACACCTTC
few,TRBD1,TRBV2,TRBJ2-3,CASSITGGGTDTQYF,TGTGCCAGCAGCATCACAGGGGGCGGCACAGATACGCAGTATTTT
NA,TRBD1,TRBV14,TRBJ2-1,CASSHSLTGGLNRYNEQFF,TGTGCCAGCAGCCATTCCCTAACAGGGGGACTTAACCGATACAATGAGCAGTTCTTC
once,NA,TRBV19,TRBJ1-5,CASRPGGVLQPQHF,TGTGCCAGTAGACCCGGGGGGGTTCTTCAGCCCCAGCATTTT
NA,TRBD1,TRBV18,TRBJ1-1,CASSPTGTGSFSGAFF,TGTGCCAGCTCACCTACTGGGACAGGGTCGTTTTCGGGAGCTTTCTTT
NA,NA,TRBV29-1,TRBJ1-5,CSVAEGGSNQPQHF,TGCAGCGTTGCCGAAGGTGGTAGCAATCAGCCCCAGCATTTT
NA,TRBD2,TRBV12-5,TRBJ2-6,CASHGGSGANVLTF,TGTGCCAGCCACGGGGGGTCTGGGGCCAACGTCCTGACTTTC
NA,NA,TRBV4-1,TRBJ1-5,CASSQRSREYSNQPQHF,TGCGCCAGCAGCCAACGCAGCAGGGAATATAGCAATCAGCCCCAGCATTTT
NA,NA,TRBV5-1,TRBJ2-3,CASSARTSSTDTQYF,TGCGCCAGCAGCGCACGAACTAGTAGCACAGATACGCAGTATTTT
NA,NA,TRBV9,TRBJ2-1,CASSEAGSYNEQFF,TGTGCCAGCAGTGAGGCGGGCTCCTACAATGAGCAGTTCTTC
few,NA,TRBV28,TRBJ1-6,CASSPPQGKGSPLHF,TGTGCCAGCAGTCCCCCACAGGGAAAGGGTTCACCCCTCCACTTT
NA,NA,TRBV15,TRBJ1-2,CATSRVGGIDGYTF,TGTGCCACCAGCAGAGTAGGAGGGATTGATGGCTACACCTTC
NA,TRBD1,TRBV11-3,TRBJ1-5,CASSSGTGVWPQHF,TGTGCCAGCAGCTCGGGGACAGGAGTGTGGCCCCAGCATTTT
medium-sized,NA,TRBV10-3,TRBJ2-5,CAISESEGTQYF,TGTGCCATCAGTGAGTCTGAAGGGACCCAGTACTTC
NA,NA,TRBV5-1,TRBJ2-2,CASSLEAGPNTGELFF,TGCGCCAGCAGCTTGGAGGCAGGGCCGAACACCGGGGAGCTGTTTTTT
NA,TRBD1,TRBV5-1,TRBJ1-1,CASSLAGGQGARVTEAFF,TGCGCCAGCAGCTTGGCAGGTGGACAGGGGGCTAGGGTAACTGAAGCTTTCTTT
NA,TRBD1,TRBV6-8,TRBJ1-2,CAISTTGGWNGYTF,TGTGCCATCAGTACGACAGGGGGTTGGAATGGCTACACCTTC
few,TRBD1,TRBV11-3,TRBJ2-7,CASSSLTSRVGQGYEQYF,TGTGCCAGCAGCTCCTTGACTTCCCGGGTGGGACAGGGGTACGAGCAGTACTTC
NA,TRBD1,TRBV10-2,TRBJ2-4,CASSSGQGRQNIQYF,TGCGCCAGCAGCTCGGGACAGGGGCGCCAAAACATTCAGTACTTC
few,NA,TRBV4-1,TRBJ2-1,CASSQAAGQTYNEQFF,TGCGCCAGCAGCCAAGCGGCGGGACAGACGTACAATGAGCAGTTCTTC
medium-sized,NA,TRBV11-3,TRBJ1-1,CASSTDSMVNTEAFF,TGTGCCAGCAGCACGGACAGCATGGTCAACACTGAAGCTTTCTTT
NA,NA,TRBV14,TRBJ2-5,CASSQDRARGETQYF,TGTGCCAGCAGCCAAGACAGGGCGCGCGGGGAGACCCAGTACTTC
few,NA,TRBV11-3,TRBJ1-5,CASSLVGQPNQPQHF,TGTGCCAGCAGCTTGGTCGGGCAGCCCAATCAGCCCCAGCATTTT
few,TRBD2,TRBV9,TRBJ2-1,CASSVGIRGLGSYNEQFF,TGTGCCAGCAGCGTAGGGATACGAGGACTAGGCTCCTACAATGAGCAGTTCTTC
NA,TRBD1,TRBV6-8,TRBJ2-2,CASSKTRTGRTGELFF,TGTGCCAGCAGCAAAACTCGGACAGGGCGGACCGGGGAGCTGTTTTTT
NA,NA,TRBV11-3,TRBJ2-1,CASSLGVRSYNEQFF,TGTGCCAGCAGCTTAGGGGTCCGCTCCTACAATGAGCAGTTCTTC
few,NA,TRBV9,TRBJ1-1,CASSDPRSVGTEAFF,TGTGCCAGCAGCGACCCCCGGAGCGTAGGCACTGAAGCTTTCTTT
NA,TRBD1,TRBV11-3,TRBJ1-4,CASSTFWTGREKLFF,TGTGCCAGCAGCACGTTCTGGACAGGGCGTGAAAAACTGTTTTTT
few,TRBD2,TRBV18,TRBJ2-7,CASSPSGVGYEQYF,TGTGCCAGCTCACCTAGCGGGGTCGGCTACGAGCAGTACTTC
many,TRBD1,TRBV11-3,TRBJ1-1,CASSLGTANTEAFF,TGTGCCAGCAGTTTGGGGACAGCGAACACTGAAGCTTTCTTT
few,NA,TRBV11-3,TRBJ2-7,CASSLVGVYHNPYEQYF,TGTGCCAGCAGCTTAGTTGGCGTTTACCACAACCCCTACGAGCAGTACTTC
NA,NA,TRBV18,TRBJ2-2,CASSLVVIGTEATGELFF,TGTGCCAGCTCATTAGTCGTAATTGGGACGGAAGCTACCGGGGAGCTGTTTTTT
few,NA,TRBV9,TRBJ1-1,CASEGTNTEAFF,TGTGCCAGCGAGGGGACGAACACTGAAGCTTTCTTT
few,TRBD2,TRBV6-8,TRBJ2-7,CASRDAPGGEQYF,TGTGCCAGCAGGGACGCCCCGGGGGGCGAGCAGTACTTC
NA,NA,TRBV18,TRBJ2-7,CASSPPSPNEQYF,TGTGCCAGCTCACCACCGTCACCGAACGAGCAGTACTTC
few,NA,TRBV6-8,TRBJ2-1,CASRDVGNEQFF,TGTGCCAGCCGGGACGTAGGCAATGAGCAGTTCTTC
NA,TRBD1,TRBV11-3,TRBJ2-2,CASSLVGGGGELFF,TGTGCCAGCAGCTTGGTAGGGGGCGGCGGGGAGCTGTTTTTT
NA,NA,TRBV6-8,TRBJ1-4,CASSYVAGRGTNEKLFF,TGTGCCAGCAGTTACGTGGCAGGAAGGGGGACTAATGAAAAACTGTTTTTT